What follows are 32 T cell receptor beta chains derived from one specimen sequenced in a study of T cell repertoires in cytomegalovirus infection. These receptors have no identified antigens. TCRdb reanalysed the reads using MiXCR and keeps one entry per CDR3 protein. Of about 770,000 distinct CDR3 sequences listed, about 27% are singletons. The material was cultured CD8+ T cells from PBMCs, obtained from culture after CMV antigen stimulation. The receptors originated from a human donor in good health (CMV status not recorded). Some clones in this sample may be carry-over from other donors' samples.

The chain joins TRBV19 to TRBJ2-1, with D maybe TRBD1 (5 bases). The CDR3 length is 15 residues. In germline, CDR1 is LNHDA, CDR2 SQIVND (reference sequence). Trimming cost V 4 bases and J 7 bases, with 17 bases left between them. CDR3 bases: TGTGCCAGTAGTACGACAGCCACGGCCGGGAATGAGCAGTTCTTC. This encodes CASSTTATAGNEQFF.

The CDR3 protein is CASALTRAGLSYNEQFF. The CDR3 DNA follows: TGTGCCAGCGCCTTAACCCGAGCGGGCCTATCCTACAATGAGCAGTTCTTC. This chain joins TRBV5-6 and TRBJ2-1; possibly TRBD2 for D (6 bases). The CDR3 is made up of 17 amino acids. Deletions cut 7 bases from V and 1 base from J, with 21 bases between. Germline V gives CDR1 SGHDT, CDR2 YYEEEE.

In regard to this clonotype: Germline is not matched at one junction end, which may reflect a read error. This sequence joins TRBV27 and TRBJ1-4, with TRBD1 matching 8 bases. The CDR3 length is 15 residues. Looked up from germline, CDR1 is MNHEY and CDR2 is SMNVEV (reference sequence). CDR3: CTSSLSTGVKEKLFF. The CDR3 nucleotides are TGTACCAGCAGTCTTTCGACAGGGGTAAAGGAAAAACTGTTTTTT. The entire variable domain, with the rest obtained from reference TRBV27 and TRBJ1-4, is as follows: EAQVTQNPRYLITVTGKKLTVTCSQNMNHEYMSWYRQDPGLGLRQIYYSMNVEVTDKGDVPEGYKVSRKEKRNFPLILESPSPNQTSLYFCTSSLSTGVKEKLFFGSGTQLSVL.

This clonotype was observed many times. The V and J genes are TRBV7-2 and TRBJ2-5; no reliable D call. V shed 1 base and J shed 4 bases, with 10 bases lying between them. The CDR3 has 14 residues. Germline V gene data show CDR1 as SGHTA and CDR2 as FQGNSA. The CDR3 region is CASSLGVGLETQYF. The CDR3 nucleotides are TGTGCCAGCAGCTTAGGCGTTGGTTTAGAGACCCAGTACTTC.

The chain couples TRBV5-4 to TRBJ2-1; 7 bases match TRBD2. The CDR3 runs 15 residues. Germline CDR1 SGHNT, CDR2 YYREEE (reference sequence). Losses at the gene ends were 0 bases for V and 10 bases for J; bases not matched to a gene: 10. The CDR3 is CASSLAVSGAPEQFF. The CDR3 DNA is TGTGCCAGCAGCTTGGCCGTCAGCGGGGCCCCCGAGCAGTTCTTC.

This clonotype was counted many times. This chain connects TRBV6-5 to TRBJ1-2; weak D call: TRBD1 (5 bases). CDR1 is MNHEY and CDR2 is SVGAGI in the germline V gene. There are 18 residues in the CDR3. Deletions cut 0 bases from V and 4 bases from J, with 21 bases between. CDR3 in DNA: TGTGCCAGCAGTTACTCGAAAAGGGACCCGATTGGAGGCTATGGCTACACCTTC. It yields the protein CASSYSKRDPIGGYGYTF.

The gene calls are TRBV11-3 and TRBJ2-7, with D uncertain. V dropped 5 bases and J dropped 1 base, with 12 bases sitting between them. Germline CDR1 is SGHNT and CDR2 is YENEEA. The CDR3 sequence is 14 residues long. The CDR3 reads CASSPPGRSYEQYF. The CDR3 DNA sequence: TGTGCCAGCAGCCCACCGGGCAGATCCTACGAGCAGTACTTC.

The V and J genes are TRBV27 and TRBJ2-1; the D gene could be TRBD1 or TRBD2 (5 bases each). The V end was cut by 1 base, the J end by 1 base, with 8 bases between. The CDR3 is 15 residues long. CDR1 is MNHEY, CDR2 SMNVEV, per germline (reference sequence). CDR3 bases: TGTGCCAGCAGTTTATTGGGGGATTCCTACAATGAGCAGTTCTTC. Protein sequence: CASSLLGDSYNEQFF.

This clonotype was picked up a small number of times. V gene TRBV4-2 combines with J gene TRBJ2-1, with D hard to call. The CDR3 extends over 18 amino acids. The germline V and J ends were trimmed by 0 bases and 3 bases, with 18 bases remaining between them. Germline V lookup: CDR1 LGHNA, CDR2 YNFKEQ. The CDR3 DNA follows: TGTGCCAGCAGCCAAGATCTCGCATGGGTCCCGGGCTACAATGAGCAGTTCTTC. This sequence encodes CASSQDLAWVPGYNEQFF.

The chain has TRBV9 and TRBJ1-3; 9 bases agree with TRBD1. Germline-derived CDR1 and CDR2 are SGDLS and YYNGEE. This CDR3 comprises 16 residues. V gave up 4 bases and J gave up 2 bases; unmatched junction bases: 7. The chain's CDR3 is CASSIGTGMAGNTIYF. The CDR3 DNA sequence: TGTGCCAGCAGCATCGGGACAGGGATGGCTGGAAACACCATATATTTT.

This chain uses TRBV7-6 with TRBJ2-7; possibly TRBD1 for D (6 bases). CDR1 SGHVS and CDR2 FNYEAQ come from the germline V gene. With 2 bases removed from V and 4 bases from J, the gap between germline ends came to 12 bases. This CDR3 is 14 amino acids long. CDR3 nucleotides: TGTGCCAGCAGCTTAATTGTGGGGGCGTACGAGCAGTACTTC. Translating it yields CASSLIVGAYEQYF.

V is TRBV14 and J is TRBJ2-5, with D possibly matching TRBD1 (6 bases). Germline assignment: CDR1 SGHDN and CDR2 FVKESK. The CDR3 sequence is 15 residues long. Trimming removed 2 bases at V and 2 bases at J, with 12 bases between. The CDR3 nucleotides read TGTGCCAGCAGCCAATCCGGGACACCTCAAGAGACCCAGTACTTC. This codes for CASSQSGTPQETQYF. The entire variable domain, with the rest obtained from reference TRBV14 and TRBJ2-5, is as follows: EAGVTQFPSHSVIEKGQTVTLRCDPISGHDNLYWYRRVMGKEIKFLLHFVKESKQDESGMPNNRFLAERTGGTYSTLKVQPAELEDSGVYFCASSQSGTPQETQYFGPGTRLLVL.

The chain joins TRBV20-1 to TRBJ1-2, with a weak D call TRBD1 (6 bases). CDR1 is DFQATT, CDR2 SNEGSKA, per germline (reference sequence). Between the trimmed V and J ends, which lost 0 bases and 2 bases, there was a span of 10 bases. This CDR3 contains 14 residues. CDR3 sequence: CSAREGGGNYGYTF. The DNA for the CDR3 is TGCAGTGCTAGAGAGGGGGGGGGCAACTATGGCTACACCTTC.

The chain combines TRBV28 with TRBJ2-2; D uncertain. V lost 5 bases to trimming and J lost 1 base, with 11 bases between them. The CDR3 contains 15 residues. Germline lookup yields CDR1 MDHEN and CDR2 SYDVKM. The CDR3 sequence is CASSPLQENTGELFF. In DNA form, the CDR3 reads TGTGCCAGCAGTCCCCTCCAGGAGAACACCGGGGAGCTGTTTTTT.

In this sample, this clonotype turned up many times. V usage is TRBV6-2 or TRBV6-3 and J usage is TRBJ2-2; D uncertain. CDR1 MNHEY and CDR2 SVGEGT come from the germline V gene. V was trimmed by 3 bases and J by 0 bases, leaving 5 bases between them. The CDR3 extends over 14 amino acids. As DNA, the CDR3 is TGTGCCAGCAGTTATGACACGAACACCGGGGAGCTGTTTTTT. Protein sequence: CASSYDTNTGELFF.

The chain uses TRBV7-9 and TRBJ1-2; D gene unclear. Trimming removed 5 bases at V and 10 bases at J, with 23 bases between. CDR1 and CDR2 from the germline V gene are SEHNR and FQNEAQ (reference sequence). The CDR3 loop spans 15 amino acids. As DNA, the CDR3 is TGTGCCAGCAGCGTTAGTGTCAATCTGCGTAGGAACTACACCTTC. As protein: CASSVSVNLRRNYTF. Full variable domain (missing parts from reference TRBV7-9 and TRBJ1-2): DTGVSQNPRHKITKRGQNVTFRCDPISEHNRLYWYRQTLGQGPEFLTYFQNEAQLEKSRLLSDRFSAERPKGSFSTLEIQRTEQGDSAMYLCASSVSVNLRRNYTFGSGTRLTVV.

There are a few counts of this clonotype. The V and J genes are TRBV28 and TRBJ2-5, with 9 bases matching TRBD1. The CDR3 is 16 amino acids. Germline V gene data show CDR1 as MDHEN and CDR2 as SYDVKM. The J segment lost 1 base and the V segment lost 0 bases, leaving 3 bases of the junction unmatched. CDR3 DNA: TGTGCCAGCAGTTTATGGGACAGGGGATCCCAAGAGACCCAGTACTTC. Amino acid sequence: CASSLWDRGSQETQYF.

V is TRBV28 and J is TRBJ2-7; TRBD2 is a possible D gene (5 bases). The germline V and J ends were trimmed by 4 bases and 2 bases, with 21 bases remaining between them. This CDR3 is 17 amino acids long. From germline, CDR1 is MDHEN and CDR2 SYDVKM. For the CDR3, the DNA is TGTGCCAGCAGTTCCCCCCTCACGGGGAACTCACCCTACGAGCAGTACGTC. Its protein is CASSSPLTGNSPYEQYV.

The chain couples TRBV7-6 to TRBJ2-7; weak D call: TRBD1 (7 bases). This CDR3 has 15 residues. Germline V gives CDR1 SGHVS, CDR2 FNYEAQ. Deletions cut 7 bases from V and 2 bases from J, with 18 bases between. The CDR3 nucleotides are TGTGCCAGCACCTACGCGGGACAGCGACCCTACGAGCAGTACTTC. It codes for CASTYAGQRPYEQYF. The entire variable domain, with the rest obtained from reference TRBV7-6 and TRBJ2-7, is as follows: GAGVSQSPRYKVTKRGQDVALRCDPISGHVSLYWYRQALGQGPEFLTYFNYEAQQDKSGLPNDRFSAERPEGSISTLTIQRTEQRDSAMYRCASTYAGQRPYEQYFGPGTRLTVT.

The CDR3: CASSQALNYGYTF. CDR3 bases: TGTGCCAGCAGTCAAGCCCTTAACTATGGCTACACCTTC. This chain uses TRBV12-3 or TRBV12-4 with TRBJ1-2; D is uncertain. The CDR3 contains 13 residues. V gave up 5 bases and J gave up 1 base, with 8 bases separating them.

The table lists this clonotype with a few counts. One end of the junction varies from germline; a read error may be responsible. This chain connects TRBV6-1 to TRBJ1-1, with D unclear. Germline V gene sequence: CDR1 MNHNS, CDR2 SASEGT. CDR3 length: 16 amino acids. CDR3 in amino acids: CASREEEFLKNTEAFF. Written as DNA, the CDR3 is TGTGCCAGCAGAGAAGAAGAGTTTCTAAAGAACACTGAAGCTTTCTTT.

The chain has TRBV7-6 and TRBJ2-1; D is ambiguous. CDR3 size: 19 residues. The V gene's germline CDR1 is SGHVS and CDR2 FNYEAQ. V gave up 2 bases and J gave up 0 bases, with 20 bases separating them. CDR3 amino acids: CASSLNGDDPPSSYNEQFF. CDR3 in DNA: TGTGCCAGCAGCTTAAACGGCGACGATCCCCCGAGCTCCTACAATGAGCAGTTCTTC. Variable domain in full (rest from reference TRBV7-6 and TRBJ2-1): GAGVSQSPRYKVTKRGQDVALRCDPISGHVSLYWYRQALGQGPEFLTYFNYEAQQDKSGLPNDRFSAERPEGSISTLTIQRTEQRDSAMYRCASSLNGDDPPSSYNEQFFGPGTRLTVL.

The chain carries TRBV4-1 and TRBJ2-6; D may match TRBD1 or TRBD2 (5 bases each). This CDR3 has 19 amino acids. Germline V lookup: CDR1 MGHRA, CDR2 YSYEKL. Trimming stripped 2 bases from V and 0 bases from J, with 17 bases between. The CDR3 sequence is CASSQTPGPRISGANVLTF. The CDR3 DNA follows: TGCGCCAGCAGCCAAACCCCGGGACCTAGAATCTCTGGGGCCAACGTCCTGACTTTC.

This clonotype was counted between two and nine times. This chain uses TRBV4-1 with TRBJ2-1, with a possible D match to TRBD2 (6 bases). This CDR3 is built from 11 residues. Germline CDR1 MGHRA, CDR2 YSYEKL. V lost 7 bases and J lost 9, with 10 bases in between. The DNA of the CDR3 is TGCGCCAGCATGACAGCGGGTGAGCAGTTCTTC. This sequence encodes CASMTAGEQFF.

This chain links TRBV29-1 with TRBJ2-5; D may be TRBD1 (5 bases). This CDR3 spans 14 amino acids. Germline loops: CDR1 SQVTM, CDR2 ANQGSEA. The V gene lost 0 bases and the J gene lost 5 bases, with 13 bases spanning the gap. CDR3 amino acids: CSVEEYGQGETQYF. CDR3 DNA sequence: TGCAGCGTTGAAGAATATGGTCAGGGTGAGACCCAGTACTTC. The full variable domain, completed using reference TRBV29-1 and TRBJ2-5, is SAVISQKPSRDICQRGTSLTIQCQVDSQVTMMFWYRQQPGQSLTLIATANQGSEATYESGFVIDKFPISRPNLTFSTLTVSNMSPEDSSIYLCSVEEYGQGETQYFGPGTRLLVL.

The V call is TRBV4-1, the J call TRBJ2-3; 7 bases map to TRBD2. Germline assignment: CDR1 MGHRA and CDR2 YSYEKL. Trimming at V came to 0 bases and at J to 4 bases, leaving 31 bases not matched to a gene. The CDR3 has 24 amino acids. CDR3 coding DNA: TGCGCCAGCAGCCAAGATGTGTTAACACATCCCGGGACTACTAGCGCCATAAGAGCAGATACGCAGTATTTT. Its translation: CASSQDVLTHPGTTSAIRADTQYF.

This clonotype was observed a handful of times. The chain joins TRBV27 to TRBJ1-2; 7 bases map to TRBD1. The CDR3 extends over 13 amino acids. Germline V lookup: CDR1 MNHEY, CDR2 SMNVEV (reference sequence). Losses at the gene ends were 5 bases for V and 8 bases for J; bases not matched to a gene: 8. This CDR3 reads CASSIGQERGYTF. DNA for the CDR3: TGTGCCAGCAGTATTGGACAGGAGAGAGGCTACACCTTC.

This clonotype was detected ten times or more. The chain is built from TRBV7-6 and TRBJ1-1; 8 bases align to TRBD1. Germline loops: CDR1 SGHVS, CDR2 FNYEAQ. This CDR3 has 15 amino acids. J gave up 0 bases and V 5 bases, and 5 bases lay outside the gene matches. For the CDR3, the DNA is TGTGCCAGCAGCGCCCGGACAGGGATGAACACTGAAGCTTTCTTT. It codes for CASSARTGMNTEAFF.

This clonotype was seen many times. This chain joins TRBV7-9 and TRBJ1-1, with a tentative D call TRBD1 (6 bases). The V gene's germline CDR1 is SEHNR and CDR2 FQNEAQ (reference sequence). The CDR3 runs to 14 residues. V lost 6 bases, J lost 4 bases, and 15 bases lay in between. CDR3 sequence: CASRSYRVGTEAFF. The CDR3, as DNA: TGTGCCAGCAGATCTTACAGGGTTGGCACTGAAGCTTTCTTT.

The table lists this clonotype with a few counts. This chain joins TRBV12-3 or TRBV12-4 and TRBJ2-3; TRBD2 is a possible D gene (6 bases). The length of the CDR3 is 17 residues. The germline V and J ends were trimmed by 4 bases and 1 base, with 18 bases remaining between them. CDR3 sequence: CASSWDWATTGTDTQYF. The CDR3 bases are TGTGCCAGCAGTTGGGACTGGGCCACCACTGGCACAGATACGCAGTATTTT.

V gene TRBV6-6 combines with J gene TRBJ1-1; the D gene is possibly TRBD1 (6 bases). V was cut by 8 bases and J by 3 bases, with 13 bases left in between. Germline-derived CDR1 and CDR2 are MNHNY and SVGAGI (reference sequence). There are 13 residues in the CDR3. The CDR3 loop reads CASQGGVHTEAFF. The CDR3 nucleotides are TGTGCCAGCCAAGGGGGGGTCCACACTGAAGCTTTCTTT.

The rearrangement joins TRBV27 to TRBJ1-1; maybe TRBD1 (5 bases). V was clipped by 0 bases and J by 0 bases, with 8 bases between them. This CDR3 spans 15 amino acids. Germline V gene lookup returns CDR1 MNHEY and CDR2 SMNVEV (reference sequence). In nucleotides, the CDR3 is TGTGCCAGCAGTTTATCATGGGGGGTGAACACTGAAGCTTTCTTT. It translates to CASSLSWGVNTEAFF.